Shown below are 6 T cell receptor beta chains from a single sample sequenced in a study of shared clonotypes between healthy human individuals (dated by TCRdb to the early 2020s). CD8 naive samples consisted of CD45RO-negative cells that were positively selected for CCR7, yielding a CD45RA+CCR7+ population without TemRA cells. Receptor libraries were prepared by the immunoSEQ multiplex PCR assay. Here the immuneACCESS table is served through TCRdb, limited to in-frame sequences with V and J called. Missing clones are a known gap in these copies; in checked studies unresolved V genes cover under half, and the rest lacks a known reason. Counted in this sample were approximately 810,000 clones; approximately 92% of them appeared once. The ten most abundant clones make up around 24% of the sample. The sample was naive CD8+ T cells sorted from blood. The cell subset or site tag for this specimen amounts to: CD45RA+CCR7+. Receptors originate from a man aged 30 to 39 in good health.

The J gene is TRBJ2-1, the V gene TRBV7-9, with 9 bases fitting TRBD2. The CDR3 totals 14 residues. J was trimmed by 7 bases and V by 1 base; bases with no gene match: 2. Per the germline V gene, CDR1 is SEHNR and CDR2 is FQNEAQ (reference sequence). In nucleotides, the CDR3 is TGTGCCAGCAGCTTAGTAACTAGCGGGAATGAGCAGTTCTTC. Translated: CASSLVTSGNEQFF.

The chain has TRBV28 and TRBJ2-1, with 7 nucleotides matching TRBD2. The CDR3 is made up of 15 amino acids. Trimming took 8 bases from V and 4 from J; bases not matched to a gene: 11. The V gene's germline CDR1 is MDHEN and CDR2 SYDVKM. The CDR3 DNA reads TGTGCCAGCTTGAGCGGGGAGCACTTATACAATGAGCAGTTCTTC. Encoded protein: CASLSGEHLYNEQFF.

V and J are TRBV2 and TRBJ2-3; TRBD2 matches at 9 bases. In germline, CDR1 is SNHLY, CDR2 FYNNEI. The CDR3 has 20 amino acids. With 7 bases clipped from V and 0 bases from J, the junction kept 20 bases outside the gene matches. In nucleotides, the CDR3 is TGTGCCAGCATTCAGGCGACTAGCGGACCACCTCGAAGAAGCACAGATACGCAGTATTTT. This gives the protein CASIQATSGPPRRSTDTQYF. Looking up the rest from reference TRBV2 and TRBJ2-3 gives the full variable domain: EPEVTQTPSHQVTQMGQEVILRCVPISNHLYFYWYRQILGQKVEFLVSFYNNEISEKSEIFDDQFSVERPDGSNFTLKIRSTKLEDSAMYFCASIQATSGPPRRSTDTQYFGPGTRLTVL.

This clone has a single count. This chain joins TRBV27 and TRBJ2-3; no firm D call. The germline CDR1 and CDR2 sequences are MNHEY and SMNVEV (reference sequence). The CDR3 is 14 amino acids. V was cut by 3 bases and J by 2 bases, with 9 bases left in between. CDR3 residues: CASSFLRATDTQYF. Written as DNA, the CDR3 is TGTGCCAGCAGTTTTCTTAGGGCCACAGATACGCAGTATTTT.

This chain connects TRBV28 to TRBJ2-7; D is uncertain. CDR1 is MDHEN, CDR2 SYDVKM, per germline. This CDR3 comprises 12 residues. V was cut by 1 base and J by 4 bases, with 5 bases left in between. The CDR3 loop reads CASSLFGYEQYF. The CDR3 nucleotides read TGTGCCAGCAGTTTATTTGGGTACGAGCAGTACTTC.

The J gene is TRBJ2-5, the V gene TRBV7-9; a weak D match, TRBD2 (6 bases). The CDR3 runs 15 residues. Trimming took 9 bases from V and 1 from J, leaving 18 bases between them. The germline gives CDR1 SEHNR, CDR2 FQNEAQ (reference sequence). Here the CDR3 reads CASSRGSSFQETQYF. CDR3 nucleotides: TGTGCCAGTAGTCGGGGGTCATCTTTCCAAGAGACCCAGTACTTC.